This T cell receptor (beta chain) was captured by sequencing in a study of post-analysis software for immune sequencing data. Broader study findings: Controls significantly exceeded multiple sclerosis patients in normalized Chao1 diversity. Relative to controls, patients had a few TRBV segments at higher frequency, with TRBV5-6, TRBV5-1 and TRBV20-1 among these. F measure showed strong co-clustering of same-batch samples.

cDNA libraries for TCR beta contained unique molecular identifiers. TCRdb passed the PCR reads through MiXCR, listing each CDR3 protein once. The top ten clones hold less than 10% of a sample with roughly 430,000 distinct CDR3 sequences, about 39% of them seen once. Germline V gene data show CDR1 as SGHRS and CDR2 as YFSETQ. This CDR3 contains 14 residues. A note on this clonotype: The antigen is not known.

The sequenced sample was blood. This TCR was sampled from a girl aged 2 to 10 with multiple sclerosis. The J gene is TRBJ2-5, the V gene TRBV5-1; D is perhaps TRBD1 or TRBD2 (7 bases each). Matching the DNA end better, TRBJ2-7 makes the J call doubtful. The CDR3 protein is CASSLGEGTDEQYF. CDR3 in DNA: TGCGCCAGCAGCTTGGGGGAGGGGACAGACGAGCAGTACTTC.